The 32 T cell receptor beta chains below come from one sample, sequenced in a study of CD8+ T cells in alopecia areata (dated by TCRdb to 2017 to 2018). The label giving this sample's time point can be read as: around 28 days on oral tofacitinib. Sample treatment or condition, as interpreted from the label and publication: oral pan-JAK inhibitor, 5-10 mg twice daily. Libraries came from the immunoSEQ multiplex PCR assay. For TCR sequencing, RNA was extracted from every sample and reverse transcribed into cDNA to serve as template. Sourced from immuneACCESS, this table was stored by TCRdb with only in-frame sequences that have V and J called. A share of the clones is absent; for the studies checked, an unresolved V gene accounts for under half, and the remainder has no known explanation. In all, the sample holds around 190,000 clones, and 60% to 70% of those were seen once. Together, the top ten hold 0.65% to 0.7% of the sample.

Sequences were derived from CD4+ T cells sorted from blood, sampled at week 4, from a patient treated with tofacitinib. These receptors were collected from a human donor with alopecia areata.

This chain uses TRBV11-2 with TRBJ2-3; D uncertain. Germline loops: CDR1 SGHAT, CDR2 FQNNGV. The CDR3 sequence is 13 residues long. V was shortened by 3 bases and J by 6 bases, with 10 bases between the two germline ends. CDR3: CASSLAPRDTQYF. For the CDR3, the DNA is TGTGCCAGCAGCTTGGCCCCACGCGATACGCAGTATTTT.

The chain couples TRBV29-1 to TRBJ2-7; possibly TRBD1 or TRBD2 for D (5 bases each). V lost 0 bases to trimming and J lost 5 bases, with 14 bases between them. This CDR3 has 14 residues. CDR1 and CDR2 (germline): SQVTM, ANQGSEA. The CDR3 protein is CSVEEYEGQHEQYF. As DNA, the CDR3 is TGCAGCGTTGAAGAATACGAGGGGCAACACGAGCAGTACTTC.

This clone appeared a few times. The genes are TRBV7-3 and TRBJ1-5; TRBD1 agrees at 8 bases. Germline V lookup: CDR1 SGHTA, CDR2 FQGTGA. The trim removed 3 bases at V and 4 bases at J, leaving 2 bases unmatched. The CDR3 spans 14 residues. The CDR3 loop is CASSLGQANQPQHF. In nucleotides, the CDR3 is TGTGCCAGCAGCTTGGGACAGGCGAATCAGCCCCAGCATTTT. Looking up the rest from reference TRBV7-3 and TRBJ1-5 gives the full variable domain: GAGVSQTPSNKVTEKGKYVELRCDPISGHTALYWYRQSLGQGPEFLIYFQGTGAADDSGLPNDRFFAVRPEGSVSTLKIQRTERGDSAVYLCASSLGQANQPQHFGDGTRLSIL.

In nucleotides, the CDR3 is TGTGCCAGCAGTGAATCACCGGGGTCCCGGTATACGCAGTATTTT. As protein: CASSESPGSRYTQYF. V and J are TRBV25-1 and TRBJ2-3; TRBD2 might be the D (5 bases). The CDR3 spans 15 residues. Germline V gene data show CDR1 as MGHDK and CDR2 as SYGVNS. The V end lost 1 base, the J end lost 7 bases, and 15 bases lay between the germline ends.

This chain uses TRBV7-9 with TRBJ2-5; D is ambiguous. This CDR3 region has 15 residues. Germline loops: CDR1 SEHNR, CDR2 FQNEAQ (reference sequence). V was cut by 3 bases and J by 5 bases, with 16 bases left in between. The CDR3 protein is CASSFPALMYETQYF. The CDR3 region has the DNA TGTGCCAGCAGCTTCCCGGCACTTATGTATGAGACCCAGTACTTC.

This clone came up a few times. The chain recombines TRBV6-5 with TRBJ2-5; 10 positions agree with TRBD2. The CDR3 length is 13 residues. V trimming: 8 bases; J trimming: 7 bases; junction bases outside the gene matches: 7. Germline CDR1 reads MNHEY; CDR2 reads SVGAGI. The CDR3 DNA reads as TGTGCCAGCCGACTAGCGGGTCCAGCGACCCAGTACTTC. It is translated as CASRLAGPATQYF.

This clone was picked up a small number of times. The rearrangement uses TRBV7-8 and TRBJ2-6; D not certain. Germline assignment: CDR1 SGHVS and CDR2 FQNEAQ. Trimming removed 1 base from V and 0 bases from J, with 7 bases in between. The CDR3 covers 16 residues. CDR3 DNA sequence: TGTGCCAGCAGCTTAGTCTCCACCTCTGGGGCCAACGTCCTGACTTTC. It encodes CASSLVSTSGANVLTF.

CDR3 loop: CASSWDSYNEQFF. The CDR3 DNA reads as TGTGCCAGCAGTTGGGACTCCTACAATGAGCAGTTCTTC. This sequence joins TRBV28 and TRBJ2-1, with D unclear. Trimming removed 4 bases from V and 0 bases from J, with 4 bases in between. The CDR3 covers 13 residues. The germline CDR1 and CDR2 sequences are MDHEN and SYDVKM. Based on the CDR3 plus reference TRBV28 and TRBJ2-1, the full variable domain is DVKVTQSSRYLVKRTGEKVFLECVQDMDHENMFWYRQDPGLGLRLIYFSYDVKMKEKGDIPEGYSVSREKKERFSLILESASTNQTSMYLCASSWDSYNEQFFGPGTRLTVL.

The V gene is TRBV5-1, the J gene TRBJ2-2; no clear D. V shed 2 bases and J shed 8 bases, with 7 bases lying between them. The CDR3 runs to 12 residues. The germline gives CDR1 SGHRS, CDR2 YFSETQ. CDR3 in amino acids: CASSLTPGELFF. As DNA, the CDR3 is TGCGCCAGCAGCTTAACACCTGGGGAGCTGTTTTTT. The whole variable domain, remainder taken from reference TRBV5-1 and TRBJ2-2, is KAGVTQTPRYLIKTRGQQVTLSCSPISGHRSVSWYQQTPGQGLQFLFEYFSETQRNKGNFPGRFSGRQFSNSRSEMNVSTLELGDSALYLCASSLTPGELFFGEGSRLTVL.

The chain is built from TRBV28 and TRBJ1-2, with D hard to call. Germline loops: CDR1 MDHEN, CDR2 SYDVKM. The CDR3 length is 13 residues. The V and J ends lost 3 bases and 6 bases respectively, with 11 bases between them. The CDR3 sequence: CASSLNSWNGYTF. CDR3 in DNA: TGTGCCAGCAGTTTGAATTCATGGAATGGCTACACCTTC.

V usage is TRBV5-1 and J usage is TRBJ2-7; D may match TRBD1 or TRBD2 (5 bases each). Trimming removed 4 bases from V and 0 bases from J, with 14 bases in between. The length of the CDR3 is 15 residues. Germline assignment: CDR1 SGHRS and CDR2 YFSETQ. Here the CDR3 reads CASSRDGLSSYEQYF. CDR3 DNA sequence: TGCGCCAGCAGCCGGGACGGGCTAAGCTCCTACGAGCAGTACTTC.

The CDR3 spells CASSYMRDQPQHF. For the CDR3, the DNA is TGTGCCAGCAGTTACATGAGGGATCAGCCCCAGCATTTT. The chain is built from TRBV6-6 and TRBJ1-5; D call uncertain. Trimming took off 2 bases at V and 5 bases at J, with 7 bases between the two ends. There are 13 residues in the CDR3. Germline loops: CDR1 MNHNY, CDR2 SVGAGI (reference sequence).

This chain joins TRBV7-9 and TRBJ2-1; 9 bases agree with TRBD2. The V segment lost 6 bases and the J segment 8 bases; nucleotides outside the gene matches: 14. CDR1 and CDR2 (germline): SEHNR, FQNEAQ (reference sequence). There are 16 residues in the CDR3. DNA of the CDR3: TGTGCCAGCAGTAGACGTAGCGGGGGCAGTGGAGATGAGCAGTTCTTC. The encoded protein is CASSRRSGGSGDEQFF.

The genes are TRBV10-3 and TRBJ1-1; 7 positions match TRBD1. Trimming removed 4 bases from V and 3 bases from J; junction bases left unmatched: 8. Germline values: CDR1 ENHRY, CDR2 SYGVKD. The CDR3 length is 15 residues. The CDR3 loop is CAISGKAGGYTEAFF. The CDR3 DNA reads as TGTGCCATCAGTGGTAAGGCAGGGGGTTACACTGAAGCTTTCTTT.

The rearrangement uses TRBV6-5 and TRBJ1-2, with D possibly matching TRBD1 (6 bases). Looked up from germline, CDR1 is MNHEY and CDR2 is SVGAGI. V was clipped by 2 bases and J by 7 bases, with 11 bases between them. The CDR3 runs 13 residues. The CDR3, as DNA: TGTGCCAGCAGTTACATACAGGGAGGTGGCTACACCTTC. It translates to CASSYIQGGGYTF.

V is TRBV19 and J is TRBJ2-1; 8 positions agree with TRBD2. V shed 7 bases, J shed 5 bases, and the junction held 7 bases outside the gene matches. The V gene's germline CDR1 is LNHDA and CDR2 SQIVND (reference sequence). The CDR3 is made up of 14 amino acids. The CDR3, as DNA: TGTGCCAGTAAGACTAGCGTTGTTCACAATGAGCAGTTCTTC. Protein product: CASKTSVVHNEQFF.

The chain recombines TRBV30 with TRBJ1-2; 9 positions agree with TRBD1. The germline V gene has CDR1 GTSNPN and CDR2 SVGIG (reference sequence). The V segment lost 0 bases and the J segment 8 bases; nucleotides outside the gene matches: 7. The CDR3 runs to 14 residues. The chain's CDR3 is CAWSVRGTGIGYTF. Written as DNA, the CDR3 is TGTGCCTGGAGTGTACGTGGGACAGGGATCGGCTACACCTTC.

The chain carries TRBV18 and TRBJ1-1, with 7 positions matching TRBD1. In germline, CDR1 is KGHSH, CDR2 LQKENI. The trim removed 4 bases at V and 0 bases at J, leaving 2 bases unmatched. The CDR3 is 14 amino acids. This chain's CDR3 is CASSLQGLNTEAFF. The CDR3, as DNA: TGTGCCAGCTCACTACAGGGGCTGAACACTGAAGCTTTCTTT.

This clone was counted between two and nine times. This chain joins TRBV2 and TRBJ2-5, with a possible D match to TRBD2 (5 bases). This CDR3 spans 11 amino acids. V was clipped by 4 bases and J by 5 bases, with 5 bases between them. From germline, CDR1 is SNHLY and CDR2 FYNNEI. The CDR3: CASSGGETQYF. The CDR3 DNA reads TGTGCCAGCAGTGGCGGGGAGACCCAGTACTTC.

V and J are TRBV7-9 and TRBJ1-1; D call uncertain. The CDR3 contains 14 residues. Germline CDR1 reads SEHNR; CDR2 reads FQNEAQ (reference sequence). Between the trimmed V and J ends, which lost 10 bases and 1 base, there was a span of 16 bases. The CDR3: CATTSQRPNTEAFF. In DNA form, the CDR3 reads TGTGCCACCACCTCCCAGCGGCCGAACACTGAAGCTTTCTTT.

The chain uses TRBV30 and TRBJ2-3; D gene unclear. The CDR3 loop spans 12 amino acids. The germline gives CDR1 GTSNPN, CDR2 SVGIG (reference sequence). Trimming took 6 bases from V and 2 from J, leaving 9 bases between them. The CDR3 here is CACSWPTDTQYF. The DNA for the CDR3 is TGTGCCTGCTCCTGGCCCACAGATACGCAGTATTTT.

This clone was observed a few times. V gene TRBV30 combines with J gene TRBJ2-3; 7 nucleotides agree with TRBD1. Germline CDR1 GTSNPN, CDR2 SVGIG (reference sequence). The V segment lost 1 base and the J segment 6 bases; nucleotides outside the gene matches: 7. There are 14 residues in the CDR3. The CDR3 DNA follows: TGTGCCTGGAGTGAGACAGGGCTGGGGGATACGCAGTATTTT. This gives the protein CAWSETGLGDTQYF.

In its sample, this clone was seen a few times. This chain connects TRBV13 to TRBJ1-1; no firm D call. CDR1 and CDR2 from the germline V gene are PRHDT and FYEKMQ (reference sequence). This CDR3 contains 16 residues. The V end was cut by 0 bases, the J end by 3 bases, with 14 bases between. The CDR3 sequence: CASSLGEVLVHTEAFF. The CDR3 nucleotides read TGTGCCAGCAGCTTAGGAGAGGTTTTGGTACACACTGAAGCTTTCTTT. The entire variable domain, with the rest obtained from reference TRBV13 and TRBJ1-1, is as follows: AAGVIQSPRHLIKEKRETATLKCYPIPRHDTVYWYQQGPGQDPQFLISFYEKMQSDKGSIPDRFSAQQFSDYHSELNMSSLELGDSALYFCASSLGEVLVHTEAFFGQGTRLTVV.

In this sample, this clone turned up a few times. CDR3 sequence reads: CASSPGPYGYTF. CDR3 coding DNA: TGTGCCAGCAGTCCGGGACCATATGGCTACACCTTC. The chain recombines TRBV25-1 with TRBJ1-2; D may be TRBD1 (5 bases). Germline V CDR1 and CDR2: MGHDK, SYGVNS. This CDR3 comprises 12 residues. The V gene lost 5 bases and the J gene lost 5 bases, with 9 bases spanning the gap.

V is TRBV5-4 and J is TRBJ2-3; 13 bases agree with TRBD2. CDR3 length: 17 amino acids. Germline values: CDR1 SGHNT, CDR2 YYREEE (reference sequence). The junction had 5 bases not matched to a gene; V was cut back by 3 bases and J by 1 base. CDR3 in amino acids: CASSSRTSGSGTDTQYF. The CDR3 DNA reads as TGTGCCAGCAGCTCTCGGACTAGCGGGAGCGGCACAGATACGCAGTATTTT.

V usage is TRBV7-2 and J usage is TRBJ2-1, with a weak D call TRBD1 (5 bases). Germline V CDR1 and CDR2: SGHTA, FQGNSA. This CDR3 is built from 14 residues. The V end was cut by 5 bases, the J end by 11 bases, with 19 bases between. The CDR3 DNA sequence: TGTGCCAGCAGCGGTCGATTAGGGGATTTGAAGCAGTTCTTC. It specifies CASSGRLGDLKQFF.

The gene calls are TRBV15 and TRBJ1-1, with 7 bases matching TRBD1. With V trimmed by 1 base and J by 0 bases, 8 bases remained unmatched. Germline CDR1 is LNHNV and CDR2 is YYDKDF (reference sequence). The CDR3 loop spans 17 amino acids. The CDR3, as DNA: TGTGCCACCAGCAGAGGCGGGACAGCACACTTGAACACTGAAGCTTTCTTT. It is translated as CATSRGGTAHLNTEAFF.

The sample holds one count of this clone. J is TRBJ1-5 and V is TRBV30, with D unresolved. The length of the CDR3 is 14 residues. Germline V gene lookup returns CDR1 GTSNPN and CDR2 SVGIG (reference sequence). The ends were cut back, 0 bases at V and 2 bases at J, with 8 bases in the middle. The CDR3 sequence: CAWSVKLGNQPQHF. The CDR3 coding sequence is TGTGCCTGGAGTGTAAAACTTGGCAATCAGCCCCAGCATTTT.

The chain has TRBV7-8 and TRBJ1-5; D not certain. Germline V gene sequence: CDR1 SGHVS, CDR2 FQNEAQ. Trimming shortened V by 0 bases and J by 3 bases, and 9 bases separated the two germline ends. This CDR3 has 15 amino acids. CDR3 in amino acids: CASSLAAGYNQPQHF. The CDR3 nucleotides are TGTGCCAGCAGCTTAGCGGCGGGGTACAATCAGCCCCAGCATTTT.

Only one count was recorded for this clone. The chain links TRBV5-1 to TRBJ2-3; D not resolved. Trimming stripped 4 bases from V and 6 bases from J, with 12 bases between. The CDR3 covers 13 residues. The germline CDR1 and CDR2 sequences are SGHRS and YFSETQ. CDR3 nucleotide sequence: TGCGCCAGCAGCCCGACTGTCATGGATACGCAGTATTTT. It specifies CASSPTVMDTQYF.

V is TRBV27 and J is TRBJ1-5; D is undetermined. The CDR3 is 14 residues long. Germline V gives CDR1 MNHEY, CDR2 SMNVEV (reference sequence). The germline V and J ends were trimmed by 3 bases and 7 bases, with 13 bases remaining between them. DNA of the CDR3: TGTGCCAGCAGTTTGACTCCGCAGCCCCAGCCCCAGCATTTT. Translation gives CASSLTPQPQPQHF.

The J gene is TRBJ2-7, the V gene TRBV27, with 7 bases aligning to TRBD1. The CDR3 has 13 amino acids. The germline gives CDR1 MNHEY, CDR2 SMNVEV (reference sequence). The J segment lost 3 bases and the V segment lost 3 bases, leaving 2 bases of the junction unmatched. CDR3 in DNA: TGTGCCAGCAGTTTGGCAGGGGGCTACGAGCAGTACTTC. Residues: CASSLAGGYEQYF.